These T cell receptor beta chains were read from a single sample in a study of blood T cell repertoires in COVID-19. TCRdb's copy holds only in-frame clones and misses some; the assay was immunoSEQ multiplex PCR. The data contain around 100,000 clones, approximately 87% of them singletons. The sequenced sample consisted of peripheral blood. These receptor sequences come from a human donor in a cohort sampled during active COVID-19. Both conserved end residues are part of each CDR3. The order of the fields is V gene, J gene, D gene, clone size, CDR3 DNA, CDR3 protein. A D gene is named only where the DNA matches it firmly. The size entry is marked missing in some rows and otherwise reads once, few, many or a size class.

V: TRBV29-1; J: TRBJ1-1; D: TRBD1; size: -; DNA: TGCAGCGTTGCTCGGGACAGGCTTGGTTCCACTGAAGCTTTCTTT; CDR3: CSVARDRLGSTEAFF
V: TRBV4-2; J: TRBJ1-4; D: -; size: -; DNA: TGTGCCAGCAGCCAAGGACAGGTGGGGGATGAAAAACTGTTTTTT; CDR3: CASSQGQVGDEKLFF
V: TRBV6-2/TRBV6-3; J: TRBJ1-5; D: TRBD1; size: few; DNA: TGTGCCAGCAGTAGAACAGGGGGCTTGGGTCAGCCCCAGCATTTT; CDR3: CASSRTGGLGQPQHF
V: TRBV29-1; J: TRBJ1-4; D: TRBD1; size: -; DNA: TGCAGCGTTGATTCTGAGGGGGCCGGGAATGAAAAACTGTTTTTT; CDR3: CSVDSEGAGNEKLFF
V: TRBV7-9; J: TRBJ2-7; D: -; size: few; DNA: TGTGCCAGCAGCTCTGGACGGGGGAACTACGAGCAGTACTTC; CDR3: CASSSGRGNYEQYF
V: TRBV19; J: TRBJ2-1; D: -; size: -; DNA: TGTGCCAGTAGTATAAGCCGGGGGGCCATTTACAATGAGCAGTTCTTC; CDR3: CASSISRGAIYNEQFF
V: TRBV7-9; J: TRBJ1-3; D: TRBD1; size: -; DNA: TGTGCCAGCAGCATGGGGACAGCGTTAAGCTCTGGAAACACCATATATTTT; CDR3: CASSMGTALSSGNTIYF
V: TRBV30; J: TRBJ2-1; D: TRBD1; size: -; DNA: TGTGCCTGGAGTGCCGGACAGGGGAAATTGCCCAATGAGCAGTTCTTC; CDR3: CAWSAGQGKLPNEQFF
V: TRBV3-1/TRBV3-2; J: TRBJ2-2; D: TRBD1; size: -; DNA: TGTGCCAGCAGCCCCAGGGACAGAGCCACCGGGGAGCTGTTTTTT; CDR3: CASSPRDRATGELFF
V: TRBV6-5; J: TRBJ1-1; D: TRBD1; size: -; DNA: TGTGCCAGCAGTCGGATAACAGGGGGCACTGAAGCTTTCTTT; CDR3: CASSRITGGTEAFF
V: TRBV5-1; J: TRBJ2-1; D: -; size: -; DNA: TGCGCCAGCAGTCAGGACAGCGCCTACAATGAGCAGTTCTTC; CDR3: CASSQDSAYNEQFF
V: TRBV10-3; J: TRBJ2-7; D: -; size: -; DNA: TGTGCCATCAGTGAGTCGGCTGGGGGCGCTTCATACGAGCAGTACTTC; CDR3: CAISESAGGASYEQYF
V: TRBV5-1; J: TRBJ2-5; D: TRBD2; size: -; DNA: TGCGCCAGCAGCTTGGGGACTAGCGGGCCGGGCCCAGAGACCCAGTACTTC; CDR3: CASSLGTSGPGPETQYF
V: TRBV2; J: TRBJ1-6; D: -; size: -; DNA: TGTGCCAGCAGCGTACAACGGGGTTCACCCCTCCACTTT; CDR3: CASSVQRGSPLHF
V: TRBV5-1; J: TRBJ1-2; D: TRBD1; size: -; DNA: TGCGCCAGCAGCTTGGACGGGACAGTCGTCTATGGCTACACCTTC; CDR3: CASSLDGTVVYGYTF
V: TRBV7-8; J: TRBJ1-5; D: -; size: few; DNA: TGTGCCAGCAGCTTAACCGAGAGAGGCAATCAGCCCCAGCATTTT; CDR3: CASSLTERGNQPQHF
V: TRBV5-1; J: TRBJ2-1; D: -; size: -; DNA: TGCGCCAGCAGCTTGGATCGGGGCTACAATGAGCAGTTCTTC; CDR3: CASSLDRGYNEQFF
V: TRBV23-1; J: TRBJ2-1; D: -; size: -; DNA: TGCGCCAGCAGTCAATCGTCACAGGAAAACAATGAGCAGTTCTTC; CDR3: CASSQSSQENNEQFF
V: TRBV3-1/TRBV3-2; J: TRBJ1-3; D: -; size: -; DNA: TGTGCCAGCAGCCAAATCTATGACAGGAACTCTGGAAACACCATATATTTT; CDR3: CASSQIYDRNSGNTIYF
V: TRBV19; J: TRBJ2-2; D: -; size: -; DNA: TGTGCCAGTAGTATAGGTCGGACAGTGCTGACCGGGGAGCTGTTTTTT; CDR3: CASSIGRTVLTGELFF
V: TRBV19; J: TRBJ1-1; D: TRBD1; size: -; DNA: TGTGCCAGTAGTATAGAAGGGTGGGACAGGGAAGCTTTCTTT; CDR3: CASSIEGWDREAFF
V: TRBV28; J: TRBJ1-1; D: -; size: few; DNA: TGTGCCAGCAGTTTCGCCGGGACTCCGAACACTGAAGCTTTCTTT; CDR3: CASSFAGTPNTEAFF
V: TRBV6-5; J: TRBJ1-1; D: TRBD1; size: -; DNA: TGTGCCAGCAGTTACACCTTAACAGGGGATGGCACTGAAGCTTTCTTT; CDR3: CASSYTLTGDGTEAFF
V: TRBV2; J: TRBJ2-5; D: -; size: -; DNA: TGTGCCAGCAGACGGAGGGTTGGTTTAGAGACCCAGTACTTC; CDR3: CASRRRVGLETQYF